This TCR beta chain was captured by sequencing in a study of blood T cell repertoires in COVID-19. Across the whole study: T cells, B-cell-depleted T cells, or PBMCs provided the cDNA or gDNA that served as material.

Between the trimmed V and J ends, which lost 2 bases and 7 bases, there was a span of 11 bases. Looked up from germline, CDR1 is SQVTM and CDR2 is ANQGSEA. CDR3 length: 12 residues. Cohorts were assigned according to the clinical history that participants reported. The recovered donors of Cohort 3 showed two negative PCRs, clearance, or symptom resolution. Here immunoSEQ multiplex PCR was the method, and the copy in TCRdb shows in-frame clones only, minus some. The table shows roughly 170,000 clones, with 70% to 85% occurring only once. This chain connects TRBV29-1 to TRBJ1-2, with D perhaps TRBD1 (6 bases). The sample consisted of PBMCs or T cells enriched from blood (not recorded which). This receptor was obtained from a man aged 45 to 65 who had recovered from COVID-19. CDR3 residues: CSVERWDTGYTF. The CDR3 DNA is TGCAGCGTTGAAAGGTGGGACACTGGCTACACCTTC. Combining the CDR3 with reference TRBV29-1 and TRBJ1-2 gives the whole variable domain SAVISQKPSRDICQRGTSLTIQCQVDSQVTMMFWYRQQPGQSLTLIATANQGSEATYESGFVIDKFPISRPNLTFSTLTVSNMSPEDSSIYLCSVERWDTGYTFGSGTRLTVV.